This TCR beta chain appears in the sequencing data of a study of cytomegalovirus exposure and HLA in healthy donors. Study-wide findings and caveats: About 90% or about 30% of the time was how often most TCR beta V segments were productive, according to an earlier analysis. The majority of TCR sequences were rare, yet some public TCRs appeared in many donors. In a later analysis, HLA-associated beta chains showed higher expansion and lower generation probabilities than comparable chains.

The germline V and J ends were trimmed by 0 bases and 5 bases, with 5 bases remaining between them. The germline CDR1 and CDR2 sequences are MGHRA and YSYEKL. The CDR3 has 13 amino acids. The PCR employed 60 Vbeta primers together with 13 Jbeta primers. The authors' processing: Some 11 million of the 60 million to 90 million unique TCR beta chains counted in a later analysis were shared. The table came from immunoSEQ multiplex PCR; TCRdb's copy has only in-frame clones and leaves some out. That table gives V, J and clone size, and the DNA gave D and trimming. The sample has over 150,000 clones, around 67% seen once; the top ten hold less than 4%. As regards this clone: Its antigen is unknown.

This TCR derives from a woman in her 30s in good health and CMV-seropositive. Material for sequencing was PBMCs. The chain joins TRBV4-1 to TRBJ1-5, with unresolved D. CDR3 nucleotide sequence: TGCGCCAGCAGCCAAGATCTTTATCAGCCCCAGCATTTT. It yields the protein CASSQDLYQPQHF.